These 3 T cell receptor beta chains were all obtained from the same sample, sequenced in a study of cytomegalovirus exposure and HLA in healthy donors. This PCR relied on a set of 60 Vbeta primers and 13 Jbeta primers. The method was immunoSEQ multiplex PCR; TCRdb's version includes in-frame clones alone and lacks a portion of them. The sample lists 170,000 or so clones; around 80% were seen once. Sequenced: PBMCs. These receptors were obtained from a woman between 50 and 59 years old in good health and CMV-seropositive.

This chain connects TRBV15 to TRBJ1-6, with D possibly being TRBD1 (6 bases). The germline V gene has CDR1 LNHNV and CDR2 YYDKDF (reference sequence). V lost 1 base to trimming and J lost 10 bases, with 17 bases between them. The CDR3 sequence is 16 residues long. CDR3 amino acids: CATSRVRAGARSPLHF. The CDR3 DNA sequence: TGTGCCACCAGCAGAGTCCGGGCGGGGGCGCGGTCACCCCTCCACTTT.

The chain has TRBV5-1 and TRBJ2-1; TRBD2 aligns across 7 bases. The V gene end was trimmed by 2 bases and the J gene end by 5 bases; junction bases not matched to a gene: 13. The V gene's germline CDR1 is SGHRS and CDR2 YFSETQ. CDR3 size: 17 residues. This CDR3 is CASSLRPSGQKHNEQFF. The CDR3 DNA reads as TGCGCCAGCAGCTTACGTCCTAGCGGCCAAAAACACAATGAGCAGTTCTTC.

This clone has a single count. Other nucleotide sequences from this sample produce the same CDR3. The CDR3 nucleotides are TGTGCCAGCAGCTTAAGCCCGACAATGGCCCACGAGCAGTACTTC. Its protein product is CASSLSPTMAHEQYF. The chain has TRBV7-3 and TRBJ2-7; D gene ambiguous. CDR3 length equals 15 residues. Deletions cut 1 base from V and 5 bases from J, with 15 bases between. CDR1 is SGHTA and CDR2 is FQGTGA in the germline V gene.